This T cell receptor (beta chain) was sequenced during a study of beta chain features in type 1 diabetes. Study-wide findings and caveats: Whether HLA type affects TCRB rearrangement stayed undetermined in the present work.

The V gene lost 1 base and the J gene lost 4 bases, with 15 bases spanning the gap. Germline assignment: CDR1 SGHRS and CDR2 YFSETQ. This CDR3 comprises 16 residues. This clone was picked up a small number of times. Its antigen is not known. As every portion of the isolated RNA was reverse transcribed, the sequencing read expressed TCRB transcripts. Produced via immunoSEQ multiplex PCR; TCRdb's table is partial and in-frame only. The sample lists around 190,000 clones, about 13% occurring once. Specimen: central memory CD4+ T cells from blood. The source is a woman between 18 and 30 years old in good health. The chain has TRBV5-1 and TRBJ2-1; TRBD2 is a possible D gene (6 bases). The CDR3 DNA sequence: TGCGCCAGCAGCTTGTTGGGGGAGCGGGTATACAATGAGCAGTTCTTC. Translated: CASSLLGERVYNEQFF.